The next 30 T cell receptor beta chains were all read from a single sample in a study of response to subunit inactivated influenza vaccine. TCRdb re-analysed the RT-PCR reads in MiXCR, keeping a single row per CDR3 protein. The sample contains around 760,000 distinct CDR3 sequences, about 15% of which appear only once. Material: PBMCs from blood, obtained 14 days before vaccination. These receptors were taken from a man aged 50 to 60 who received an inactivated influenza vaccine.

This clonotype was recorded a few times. CDR3 amino acids: CASSWGGGTTGELFF. CDR3 bases: TGTGCCAGCAGTTGGGGGGGAGGTACCACCGGGGAGCTGTTTTTT. The chain couples TRBV12-3 or TRBV12-4 to TRBJ2-2; TRBD2 matches 7 bases. V lost 4 bases to trimming and J lost 4 bases; unmatched junction nucleotides: 6. This CDR3 has 15 amino acids.

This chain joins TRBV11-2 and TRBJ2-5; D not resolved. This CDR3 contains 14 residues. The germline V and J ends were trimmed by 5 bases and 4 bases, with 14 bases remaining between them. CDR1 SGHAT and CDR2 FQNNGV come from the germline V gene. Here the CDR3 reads CASSHPSGRETQYF. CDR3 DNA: TGTGCCAGCAGCCACCCGTCGGGCCGAGAGACCCAGTACTTC. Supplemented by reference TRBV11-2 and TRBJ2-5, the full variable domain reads EAGVAQSPRYKIIEKRQSVAFWCNPISGHATLYWYQQILGQGPKLLIQFQNNGVVDDSQLPKDRFSAERLKGVDSTLKIQPAKLEDSAVYLCASSHPSGRETQYFGPGTRLLVL.

The CDR3 reads CASNHMGRTYNEQFF. DNA for the CDR3: TGTGCCAGCAACCACATGGGTCGGACCTACAATGAGCAGTTCTTC. This chain uses TRBV7-2 with TRBJ2-1; D gene ambiguous. CDR3 length: 15 amino acids. Germline values: CDR1 SGHTA, CDR2 FQGNSA. V lost 7 bases, J lost 2 bases, and 15 bases lay in between.

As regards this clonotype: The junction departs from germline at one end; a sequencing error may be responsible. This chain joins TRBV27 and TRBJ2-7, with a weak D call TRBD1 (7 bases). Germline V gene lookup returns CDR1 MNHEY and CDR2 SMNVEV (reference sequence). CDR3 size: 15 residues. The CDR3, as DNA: TGTGCCAGCAGCTTATCAGGGGGGCTCCCCTACGAGCAGTACTTC. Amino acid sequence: CASSLSGGLPYEQYF.

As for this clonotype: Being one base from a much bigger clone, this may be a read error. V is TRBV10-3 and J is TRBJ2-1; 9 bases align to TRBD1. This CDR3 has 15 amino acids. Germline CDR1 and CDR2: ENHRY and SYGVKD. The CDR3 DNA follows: TGTGCCATCATTGAGGAGGGGACAGGGTACAATGAGCAGTTCTTC. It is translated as CAIIEEGTGYNEQFF.

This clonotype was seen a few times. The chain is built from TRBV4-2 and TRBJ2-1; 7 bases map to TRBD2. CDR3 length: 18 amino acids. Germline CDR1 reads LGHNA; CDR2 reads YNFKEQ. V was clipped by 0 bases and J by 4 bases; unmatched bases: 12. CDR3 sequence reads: CASSQDGTAGDFYNEQFF. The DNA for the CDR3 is TGTGCCAGCAGCCAAGACGGAACGGCGGGGGACTTTTACAATGAGCAGTTCTTC.

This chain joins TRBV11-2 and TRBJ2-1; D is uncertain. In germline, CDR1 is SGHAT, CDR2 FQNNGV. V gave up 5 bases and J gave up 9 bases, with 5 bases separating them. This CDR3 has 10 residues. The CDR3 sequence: CASSRSEQFF. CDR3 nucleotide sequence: TGTGCCAGCAGCCGGAGTGAGCAGTTCTTC. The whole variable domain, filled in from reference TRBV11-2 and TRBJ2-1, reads EAGVAQSPRYKIIEKRQSVAFWCNPISGHATLYWYQQILGQGPKLLIQFQNNGVVDDSQLPKDRFSAERLKGVDSTLKIQPAKLEDSAVYLCASSRSEQFFGPGTRLTVL.

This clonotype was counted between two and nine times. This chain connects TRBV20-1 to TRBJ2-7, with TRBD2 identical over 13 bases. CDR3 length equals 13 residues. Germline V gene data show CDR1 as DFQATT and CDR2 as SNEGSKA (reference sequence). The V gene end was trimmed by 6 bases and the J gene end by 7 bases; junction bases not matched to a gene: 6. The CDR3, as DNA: TGCAGTGCCATGACTAGCGGGGGGCAGGAGCAGTACTTC. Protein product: CSAMTSGGQEQYF.

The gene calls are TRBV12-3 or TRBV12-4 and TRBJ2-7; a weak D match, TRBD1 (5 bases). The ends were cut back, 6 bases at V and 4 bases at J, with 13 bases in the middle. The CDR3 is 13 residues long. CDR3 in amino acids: CASRTSTVYEQYF. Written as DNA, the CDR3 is TGTGCCAGCAGAACCTCGACAGTTTACGAGCAGTACTTC.

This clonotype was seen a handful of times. DNA of the CDR3: TGCGCCAGCAGCCAAGTAACGGGGAGTCAGCCCCAGCATTTT. Translated: CASSQVTGSQPQHF. The chain combines TRBV4-3 with TRBJ1-5; no clear D. V gave up 1 base and J gave up 6 bases, with 10 bases separating them. This CDR3 comprises 14 residues. Germline V gives CDR1 LGHNA, CDR2 YSLEER.

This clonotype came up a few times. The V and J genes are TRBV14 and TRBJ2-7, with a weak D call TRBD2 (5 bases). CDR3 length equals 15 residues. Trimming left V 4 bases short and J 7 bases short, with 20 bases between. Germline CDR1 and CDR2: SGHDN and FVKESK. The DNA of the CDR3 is TGTGCCAGCAGCCCTATGGGAGCGCTGGCATGGGAGCAGTACTTC. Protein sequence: CASSPMGALAWEQYF.

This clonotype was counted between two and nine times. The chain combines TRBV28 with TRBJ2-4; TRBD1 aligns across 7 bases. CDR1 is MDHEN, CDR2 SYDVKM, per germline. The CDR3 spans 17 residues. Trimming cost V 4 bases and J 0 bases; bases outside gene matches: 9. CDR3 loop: CASSSTTGHIAKNIQYF. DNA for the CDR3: TGTGCCAGCAGTTCAACGACAGGGCACATAGCCAAAAACATTCAGTACTTC. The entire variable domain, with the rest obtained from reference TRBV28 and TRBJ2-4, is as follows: DVKVTQSSRYLVKRTGEKVFLECVQDMDHENMFWYRQDPGLGLRLIYFSYDVKMKEKGDIPEGYSVSREKKERFSLILESASTNQTSMYLCASSSTTGHIAKNIQYFGAGTRLSVL.

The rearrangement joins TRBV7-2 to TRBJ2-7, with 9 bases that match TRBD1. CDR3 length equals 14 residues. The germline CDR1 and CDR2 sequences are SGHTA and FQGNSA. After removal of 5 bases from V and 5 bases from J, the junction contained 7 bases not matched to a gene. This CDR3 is CASSTPGQGNEQYF. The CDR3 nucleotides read TGTGCCAGCAGCACACCGGGACAGGGTAACGAGCAGTACTTC.

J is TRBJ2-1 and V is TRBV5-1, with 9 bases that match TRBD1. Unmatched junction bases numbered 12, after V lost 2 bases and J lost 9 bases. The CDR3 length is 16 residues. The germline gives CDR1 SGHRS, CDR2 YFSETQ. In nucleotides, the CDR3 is TGCGCCAGCAGCTTCACAGGGGGCCAGGTGGACCGTGAGCAGTTCTTC. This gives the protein CASSFTGGQVDREQFF.

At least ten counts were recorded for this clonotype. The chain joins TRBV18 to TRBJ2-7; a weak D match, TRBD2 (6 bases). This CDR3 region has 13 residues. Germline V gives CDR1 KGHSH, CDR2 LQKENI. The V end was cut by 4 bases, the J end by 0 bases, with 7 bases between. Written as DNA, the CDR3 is TGTGCCAGCTCACTAGCGGACTCCTACGAGCAGTACTTC. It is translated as CASSLADSYEQYF.

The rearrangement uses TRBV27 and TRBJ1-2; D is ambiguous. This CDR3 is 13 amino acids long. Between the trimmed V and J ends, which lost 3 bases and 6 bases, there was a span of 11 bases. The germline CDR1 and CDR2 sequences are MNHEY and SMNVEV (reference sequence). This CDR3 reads CASSFEGTNGYTF. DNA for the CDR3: TGTGCCAGCAGTTTTGAGGGAACCAATGGCTACACCTTC.

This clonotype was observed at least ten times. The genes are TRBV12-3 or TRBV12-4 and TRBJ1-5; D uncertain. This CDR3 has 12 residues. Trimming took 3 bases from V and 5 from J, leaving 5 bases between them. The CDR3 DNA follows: TGTGCCAGCAGTTTCGGGGATCAGCCCCAGCATTTT. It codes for CASSFGDQPQHF.

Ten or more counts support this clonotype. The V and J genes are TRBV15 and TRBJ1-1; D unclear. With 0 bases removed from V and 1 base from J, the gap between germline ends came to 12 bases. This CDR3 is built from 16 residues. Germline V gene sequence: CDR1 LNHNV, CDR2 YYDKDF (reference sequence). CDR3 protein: CATSRDQIGQNTEAFF. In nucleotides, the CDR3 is TGTGCCACCAGCAGAGATCAAATAGGGCAGAACACTGAAGCTTTCTTT.

The chain's CDR3 is CASSLPRQGTAFF. For the CDR3, the DNA is TGTGCCAGCAGTTTACCCCGACAGGGTACAGCTTTCTTT. V and J are TRBV12-3 or TRBV12-4 and TRBJ1-1; TRBD1 agrees at 7 bases. J lost 10 bases, V lost 2 bases, and 7 bases had no gene match. The CDR3 has 13 residues.

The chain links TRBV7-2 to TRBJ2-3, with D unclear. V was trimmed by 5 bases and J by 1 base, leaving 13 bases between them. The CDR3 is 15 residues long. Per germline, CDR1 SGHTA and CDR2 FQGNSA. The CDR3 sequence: CASSLYLWGTDTQYF. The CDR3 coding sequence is TGTGCCAGCAGCCTCTACCTGTGGGGCACAGATACGCAGTATTTT.

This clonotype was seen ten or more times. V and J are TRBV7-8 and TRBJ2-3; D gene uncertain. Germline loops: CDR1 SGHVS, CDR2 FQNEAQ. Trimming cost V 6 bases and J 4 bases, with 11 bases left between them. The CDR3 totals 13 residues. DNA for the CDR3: TGTGCCAGCAGATCGCACAAGGCAGATACGCAGTATTTT. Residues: CASRSHKADTQYF.

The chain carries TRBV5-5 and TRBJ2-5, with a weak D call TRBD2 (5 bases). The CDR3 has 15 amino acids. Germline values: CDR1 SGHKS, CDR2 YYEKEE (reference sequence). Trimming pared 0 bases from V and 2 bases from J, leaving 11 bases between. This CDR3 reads CASSLGSWEQETQYF. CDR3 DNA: TGTGCCAGCAGCTTGGGATCGTGGGAGCAAGAGACCCAGTACTTC.

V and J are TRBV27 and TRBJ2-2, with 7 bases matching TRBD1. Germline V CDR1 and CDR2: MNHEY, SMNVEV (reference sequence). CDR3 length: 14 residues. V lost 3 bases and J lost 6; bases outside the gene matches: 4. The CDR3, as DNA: TGTGCCAGCAGTTTGTGGCAGGGGGCCGGGGAGCTGTTTTTT. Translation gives CASSLWQGAGELFF.

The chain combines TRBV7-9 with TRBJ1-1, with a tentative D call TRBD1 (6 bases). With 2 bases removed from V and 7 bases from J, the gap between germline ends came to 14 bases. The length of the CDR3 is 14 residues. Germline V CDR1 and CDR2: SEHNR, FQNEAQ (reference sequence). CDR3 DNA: TGTGCCAGCAGCTTAATCCGGGGGCAAGGTGAAGCTTTCTTT. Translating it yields CASSLIRGQGEAFF.

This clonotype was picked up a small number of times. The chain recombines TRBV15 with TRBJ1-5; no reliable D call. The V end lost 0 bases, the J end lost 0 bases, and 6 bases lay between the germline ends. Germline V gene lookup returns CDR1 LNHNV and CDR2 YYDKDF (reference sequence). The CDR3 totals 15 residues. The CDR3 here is CATSREILSNQPQHF. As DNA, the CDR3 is TGTGCCACCAGCAGAGAAATCCTTAGCAATCAGCCCCAGCATTTT.

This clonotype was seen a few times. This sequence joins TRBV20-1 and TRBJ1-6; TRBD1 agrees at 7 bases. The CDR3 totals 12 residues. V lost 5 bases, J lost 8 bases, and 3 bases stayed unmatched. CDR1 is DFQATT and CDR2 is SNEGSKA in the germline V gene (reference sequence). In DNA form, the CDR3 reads TGCAGTGCTCTAGACAGGGATTCACCCCTCCACTTT. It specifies CSALDRDSPLHF.

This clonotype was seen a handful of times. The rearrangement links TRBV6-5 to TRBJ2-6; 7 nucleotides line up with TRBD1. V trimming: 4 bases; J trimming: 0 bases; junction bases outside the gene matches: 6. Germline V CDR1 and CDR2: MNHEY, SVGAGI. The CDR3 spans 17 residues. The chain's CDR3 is CASSFLTGRSGANVLTF. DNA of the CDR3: TGTGCCAGCAGTTTTCTGACAGGGCGCTCTGGGGCCAACGTCCTGACTTTC.

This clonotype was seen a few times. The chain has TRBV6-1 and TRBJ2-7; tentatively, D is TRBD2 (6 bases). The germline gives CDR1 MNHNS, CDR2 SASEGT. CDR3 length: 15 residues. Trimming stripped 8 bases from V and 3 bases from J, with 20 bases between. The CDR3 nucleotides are TGTGCCAGCCATTATACTGATGGACTAAGCTACGAGCAGTACTTC. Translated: CASHYTDGLSYEQYF.

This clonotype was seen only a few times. For the CDR3, the DNA is TGTGCCAGCACCCCCCCCGGCTCCTCCTACAATGAGCAGTTCTTC. This codes for CASTPPGSSYNEQFF. The chain uses TRBV7-8 and TRBJ2-1; D not certain. V was pared by 7 bases and J by 0 bases, with 13 bases between. The CDR3 totals 15 residues. Germline CDR1 reads SGHVS; CDR2 reads FQNEAQ.

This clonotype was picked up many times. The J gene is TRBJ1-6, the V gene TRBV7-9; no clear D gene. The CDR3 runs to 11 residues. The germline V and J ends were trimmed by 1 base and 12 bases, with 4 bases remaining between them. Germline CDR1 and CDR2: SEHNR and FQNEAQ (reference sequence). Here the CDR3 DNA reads TGTGCCAGCAGCTTAGAACAACCCCTCCACTTT. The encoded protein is CASSLEQPLHF.